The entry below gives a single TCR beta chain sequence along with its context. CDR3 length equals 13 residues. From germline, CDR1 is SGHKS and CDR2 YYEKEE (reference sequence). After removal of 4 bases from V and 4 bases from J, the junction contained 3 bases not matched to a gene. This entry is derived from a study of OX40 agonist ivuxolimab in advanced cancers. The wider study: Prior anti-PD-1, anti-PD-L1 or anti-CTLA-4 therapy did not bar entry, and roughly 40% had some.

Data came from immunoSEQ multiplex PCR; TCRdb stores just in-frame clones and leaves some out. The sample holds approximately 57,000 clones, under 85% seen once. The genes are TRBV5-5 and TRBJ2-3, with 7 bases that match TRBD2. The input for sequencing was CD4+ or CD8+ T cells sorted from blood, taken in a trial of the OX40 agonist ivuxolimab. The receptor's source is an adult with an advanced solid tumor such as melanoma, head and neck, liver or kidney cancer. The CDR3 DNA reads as TGTGCCAGCAGCGTGGCGGGAGCAGATACGCAGTATTTT. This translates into CASSVAGADTQYF.